One T cell receptor (beta chain) is described in this entry. Seattle patients were enrolled during active infection and followed longitudinally. This sample was taken from a study of blood T cell repertoires in COVID-19. The wider study: T cells, B-cell-depleted T cells, or PBMCs supplied cDNA or gDNA.

There are 15 residues in the CDR3. V lost 4 bases and J lost 1, with 9 bases in between. Germline-derived CDR1 and CDR2 are SGHNT and YYREEE (reference sequence). The assay was immunoSEQ multiplex PCR, and TCRdb's table has in-frame clones only and misses some. The sample holds 400,000 or so clones, about 90% seen once. The V and J genes are TRBV5-4 and TRBJ2-6; D gene ambiguous. The TCR originated in a man aged 18-30 years with COVID-19, enrolled during active disease. Sequencing was carried out using peripheral blood. This CDR3 is CASSPTQSGANVLTF. The CDR3 DNA reads TGTGCCAGCAGCCCTACGCAATCTGGGGCCAACGTCCTGACTTTC.